The 16 T cell receptor beta chains presented below share a single source sample, sequenced in a study of blood T cell repertoires in COVID-19. The method was immunoSEQ multiplex PCR; TCRdb's version includes in-frame clones alone and lacks a portion of them. The sample consists of tens of thousands of clones, approximately 90% of them appearing once. The specimen sequenced was peripheral blood. The receptors originated from a man between 65 and 85 years old with active or convalescent COVID-19.

The rearrangement links TRBV6-2 or TRBV6-3 to TRBJ2-5; possible D gene TRBD2, 6 bases. The CDR3 has 13 amino acids. Germline V gives CDR1 MNHEY, CDR2 SVGEGT. V was shortened by 5 bases and J by 8 bases, with 15 bases between the two germline ends. The CDR3 DNA is TGTGCCAGCAGTACCCGGACTATTCGCACCCAGTACTTC. Its protein product is CASSTRTIRTQYF.

The chain joins TRBV16 to TRBJ1-1; D remains unclear. Trimming pared 1 base from V and 1 base from J, leaving 13 bases between. This CDR3 comprises 16 residues. The germline gives CDR1 KGHSY, CDR2 FQNENV. CDR3 region: CASSQFGAGENTEAFF. The CDR3 coding sequence is TGTGCCAGCAGCCAATTCGGTGCAGGCGAGAACACTGAAGCTTTCTTT. Looking up the rest from reference TRBV16 and TRBJ1-1 gives the full variable domain: GEEVAQTPKHLVRGEGQKAKLYCAPIKGHSYVFWYQQVLKNEFKFLISFQNENVFDETGMPKERFSAKCLPNSPCSLEIQATKLEDSAVYFCASSQFGAGENTEAFFGQGTRLTVV.

The chain joins TRBV6-5 to TRBJ1-1; TRBD1 matches at 7 bases. This CDR3 is built from 15 residues. Germline CDR1 and CDR2: MNHEY and SVGAGI. Unmatched junction bases numbered 5, after V lost 2 bases and J lost 2 bases. The DNA for the CDR3 is TGTGCCAGCAGTTACCAGGGGACAGATAACACTGAAGCTTTCTTT. The encoded protein is CASSYQGTDNTEAFF.

The chain uses TRBV6-5 and TRBJ1-5, with D possibly matching TRBD1 (5 bases). The ends were cut back, 7 bases at V and 4 bases at J, with 14 bases in the middle. CDR3 size: 14 residues. The germline CDR1 and CDR2 sequences are MNHEY and SVGAGI. The CDR3 is CASNTAGTNQPQHF. The CDR3 nucleotides read TGTGCCAGCAACACCGCAGGGACTAATCAGCCCCAGCATTTT.

This clone was seen more than once but under ten times. V is TRBV29-1 and J is TRBJ2-1, with 7 bases aligning to TRBD1. The CDR3 sequence is 13 residues long. Unmatched junction bases numbered 6, after V lost 4 bases and J lost 6 bases. Per the germline V gene, CDR1 is SQVTM and CDR2 is ANQGSEA. CDR3 protein: CSVGTGDLNEQFF. The CDR3 DNA reads as TGCAGCGTTGGAACAGGGGACCTCAATGAGCAGTTCTTC.

This clone was seen a single time. CDR3 nucleotide sequence: TGTGCCAGCAGCCAATTGGGTAACGGGCAGGAGGGAAGTGAAGCTTTCTTT. It is translated as CASSQLGNGQEGSEAFF. This chain connects TRBV11-3 to TRBJ1-1; D gene unclear. The CDR3 is 17 residues long. Per germline, CDR1 SGHNT and CDR2 YENEEA. Trimming left V 5 bases short and J 7 bases short, with 26 bases between.

The V and J genes are TRBV6-6 and TRBJ1-2, with 9 bases matching TRBD1. Per germline, CDR1 MNHNY and CDR2 SVGAGI (reference sequence). With 6 bases clipped from V and 8 bases from J, the junction kept 13 bases outside the gene matches. The CDR3 consists of 15 residues. The chain's CDR3 is CASSRRQGGLEGYTF. The CDR3 coding sequence is TGTGCCAGCAGCCGAAGACAGGGGGGGTTGGAAGGCTACACCTTC.

The CDR3, as DNA: TGCGCCAGCAGCTTGACTTCGGGAGCCAGAGATACGCAGTATTTT. Translating it yields CASSLTSGARDTQYF. The chain links TRBV5-1 to TRBJ2-3; perhaps TRBD2 as D (6 bases). The CDR3 covers 15 residues. Per the germline V gene, CDR1 is SGHRS and CDR2 is YFSETQ. Trimming cost V 1 base and J 5 bases, with 14 bases left between them.

The chain carries TRBV28 and TRBJ1-2, with TRBD1 identical over 7 bases. CDR1 is MDHEN and CDR2 is SYDVKM in the germline V gene. J gave up 1 base and V 3 bases, and 5 bases lay outside the gene matches. CDR3 length: 15 amino acids. CDR3 region: CASSFGQDLNYGYTF. CDR3 nucleotide sequence: TGTGCCAGCAGTTTTGGACAGGATCTTAACTATGGCTACACCTTC.

V is TRBV2 and J is TRBJ1-5, with a weak D call TRBD1 (6 bases). V lost 6 bases, J lost 4 bases, and 16 bases lay in between. CDR1 and CDR2 (germline): SNHLY, FYNNEI. The CDR3 runs 15 residues. The CDR3 region is CASSPQGLGNQPQHF. CDR3 coding DNA: TGTGCCAGCAGCCCCCAGGGGTTGGGGAATCAGCCCCAGCATTTT.

The genes are TRBV7-2 and TRBJ1-4, with 8 positions matching TRBD1. Losses at the gene ends were 1 base for V and 4 bases for J; bases not matched to a gene: 2. The CDR3 has 15 amino acids. Germline CDR1 and CDR2: SGHTA and FQGNSA. The CDR3 sequence: CASSLGRGLNEKLFF. CDR3 sequence (DNA): TGTGCCAGCAGCTTAGGCAGGGGGCTTAATGAAAAACTGTTTTTT.

J is TRBJ1-3 and V is TRBV30; possibly TRBD1 for D (6 bases). V was clipped by 0 bases and J by 4 bases, with 16 bases between them. CDR1 is GTSNPN and CDR2 is SVGIG in the germline V gene (reference sequence). This CDR3 comprises 16 residues. CDR3 region: CAWSVIGGAPGNTIYF. The CDR3 nucleotides are TGTGCCTGGAGTGTAATTGGGGGGGCGCCCGGAAACACCATATATTTT.

This chain links TRBV9 with TRBJ2-3; D possibly corresponds to TRBD2 (7 bases). This CDR3 comprises 15 residues. V gave up 4 bases and J gave up 2 bases, with 14 bases separating them. CDR1 SGDLS and CDR2 YYNGEE come from the germline V gene. CDR3 coding DNA: TGTGCCAGCAGCCTCTGGGGGGGGCTCACAGATACGCAGTATTTT. Residues: CASSLWGGLTDTQYF. Looking up the rest from reference TRBV9 and TRBJ2-3 gives the full variable domain: DSGVTQTPKHLITATGQRVTLRCSPRSGDLSVYWYQQSLDQGLQFLIQYYNGEERAKGNILERFSAQQFPDLHSELNLSSLELGDSALYFCASSLWGGLTDTQYFGPGTRLTVL.

The chain combines TRBV19 with TRBJ1-1; 7 nucleotides match TRBD1. The CDR3 consists of 14 residues. Per the germline V gene, CDR1 is LNHDA and CDR2 is SQIVND (reference sequence). J gave up 5 bases and V 7 bases, and 10 bases lay outside the gene matches. The CDR3 DNA follows: TGTGCCAGTAAACAGACCAGGACAGGAACTGAAGCTTTCTTT. Its translation: CASKQTRTGTEAFF.

This chain joins TRBV2 and TRBJ1-1; 7 nucleotides align to TRBD1. CDR3 length equals 16 residues. The junction had 6 bases not matched to a gene; V was cut back by 2 bases and J by 0 bases. The germline CDR1 and CDR2 sequences are SNHLY and FYNNEI. The CDR3 sequence is CASSEFRTGMNTEAFF. CDR3 sequence (DNA): TGTGCCAGCAGTGAATTTCGGACAGGAATGAACACTGAAGCTTTCTTT.

In its sample, this clone was seen once. The chain uses TRBV18 and TRBJ1-6; 8 bases line up with TRBD1. Per the germline V gene, CDR1 is KGHSH and CDR2 is LQKENI. The V and J ends lost 1 base and 6 bases, in that order; junction bases with no gene match: 11. The CDR3 extends over 18 amino acids. The CDR3 reads CASSPQGQGGIGNSPLHF. DNA of the CDR3: TGTGCCAGCTCACCACAAGGACAGGGAGGAATCGGTAATTCACCCCTCCACTTT.